This T cell receptor beta chain was observed in a study of cytomegalovirus exposure and HLA in healthy donors. Study at large: The approximately 110 validation repertoires used a platform that matched the one used for the 550 to 800 first-cohort repertoires, as a later analysis reported. Study outcomes and limitations: Specificity for CMV antigens was confirmed in vitro for a few of the CMV-associated chains. Researchers catalogued 160 or so TCR beta chains as cytomegalovirus-associated.

Note on this clone: Its antigen is still unknown.

CDR3 size: 14 residues. V was pared by 2 bases and J by 6 bases, with 14 bases between. The V gene's germline CDR1 is SGDLS and CDR2 YYNGEE. The donors were in the approximately 120-subject validation cohort; that cohort was separate from the approximately 670-subject first cohort. The table came from immunoSEQ multiplex PCR; TCRdb's copy has only in-frame clones and leaves some out. This sample has over 250,000 clones, with 87% found just once. The rearrangement uses TRBV9 and TRBJ2-5; the D is unclear. The sequencing sample was made of PBMCs. The receptor was derived from a woman aged 30 to 39 in good health and CMV-seropositive. CDR3 nucleotide sequence: TGTGCCAGCAGCGTCGCGCCAAGCGCCAAGACCCAGTACTTC. Translation: CASSVAPSAKTQYF.